This TCR beta chain is from a study of blood T cells in healthy people across ages (dated by TCRdb to the mid-2010s). Study-level background: In model experiments, template switching captured roughly one uniquely barcoded TCR beta cDNA molecule for every two T cells. Using deep sequencing normalized with unique cDNA molecular identifiers, the study measured how TCR beta repertoire diversity changes with age. The donors were divided into four age groups: young (average around 16 years), middle-aged (around 41), aged (around 67) and long-lived (roughly 82). For two donors (one aged 18 to 30 and one aged 80 or older), the study analyzed two additional independent replicas of 1 million unique cDNA reads from the same blood draw. Study-wide conclusions, independent of this receptor: Since profiling was done on bulk unsorted PBMCs, naive and antigen-experienced compartments could not be conclusively compared. As age increased, observed TCR beta diversity per million T cells dropped in a roughly linear way, and a significant reduction was already evident by age 40. Because donor CMV infection status was unknown, age-related changes in expanded clonotypes were potentially confounded. Estimates of total diversity based on one million sequenced T cells were regarded as lower bounds and as underestimates. Compared with the aged group, the long-lived group had more naive CD4+ T cells, fewer expanded clones and increased TCR diversity, a pattern suggesting age selection. The percentage of naive T cells measured by flow cytometry correlated strongly with observed TCR beta diversity.

The germline V gene gives CDR1 as MDHEN and CDR2 as SYDVKM. Spanning cysteine to phenylalanine, the CDR3 consists of 14 amino acids. Only the CDR3 part of the read is kept: 42 bases, read in frame from the first base. V and J are trimmed by 5 bases and 8 bases, and the gene matches miss 6 bases of the junction. About this clonotype itself: No antigen is known for it. Per-base qualities were not stored, and no clone one base away is much larger.

Libraries were prepared through 5' RACE. The data were produced on an Illumina HiSeq 2500. The second PCR ran for about 6 to 12 cycles and used a J-beta primer mix along with a sample-barcoded 5' primer. A template-switch 5' adaptor carrying 12 random nucleotides introduced a unique molecular identifier onto each TCR beta cDNA molecule. At least 2.5 million CDR3-containing paired-end reads were obtained from each sample. First-strand cDNA synthesis was performed from all RNA using the Mint cDNA synthesis kit, with priming by a TRBC-specific oligonucleotide. Following uracil-DNA glycosylase treatment, all cDNA underwent a first 18-cycle PCR with the universal primers M1SS and BC2_uni_R. In the original analysis: Each sample was normalized by randomly selecting 1 million high-quality reads, each carrying a distinct molecular identifier. Reads sharing molecular identifiers were discarded rather than binned into consensus sequences. MiTCR, set to a Q25 quality threshold and the strictest error-elimination algorithm, was used for CDR3 identification, clonotype clustering and error correction. A nonparametric unseen species model with Euler transformation was used to estimate a lower bound on total TCR beta diversity. Using fastp at Q25 and MiXCR, TCRdb reprocessed the public reads and kept productive beta chains. Each CDR3 protein appears once, grouped with its most common genes and DNA. In this record, the V and J calls reflect TCRdb's handling and not the investigators' own analysis. The sample table lists over 700,000 distinct CDR3 sequences, around 25% of them with a count of one. Of the sample, around 9.2% falls within the top ten clones.

The approximately 39 donors, aged about 6 to 100 years, were systemically healthy Caucasian individuals from Russia. Approximately 9.3 milliliters of peripheral blood were drawn from each donor into EDTA-treated Vacutainer tubes. Ficoll-Paque density-gradient centrifugation was used to isolate PBMCs, with at least 7 million per sample. Trizol reagent was used to extract total RNA from the PBMCs, yielding at least 6 micrograms per sample. The percentages of naive CD45RAhigh/CD27high T cells were determined by flow cytometry on a PBMC aliquot from every donor. Another study also made use of these data, one on T cells of mothers and their children. As noted in the second study: The donors were nine systemically healthy Caucasian individuals, made up of three mothers and their six children. cDNA synthesis used all of the extracted RNA, with roughly 1.5 ug of RNA in each 15 ul reaction. In the second PCR, the M1S primer introduced both the sample barcodes and 2-4 random nucleotides. Over 10 million TCR beta CDR3 reads came from each mother, compared with several million reads from each child. TCR recombination output is similarly shaped by thymic selection in related and unrelated pairs, with a minor effect exerted by inherited differences. Normalized repertoire overlap was always slightly but never significantly higher in related than unrelated mother-child pairs. With a sensitivity of about 100 clones per million clonotypes, no persistent microchimeric T cell clones were detected. Deep NGS was used in the study to compare the TCR beta repertoires of mothers and children and to look for features that separate related mother-child pairs from unrelated individuals. On average, the children were around 11 +/- 4 years old, while the mothers were approximately 41 +/- 4 years old. Libraries were sequenced on Illumina HiSeq 2000 with 100+100 nt paired-end reads after adapter ligation with NEBNext reagents. Mother and child libraries were prepared a month apart and sequenced in separate runs to prevent cross-contamination. For each donor, between about 450,000 and 2,300,000 distinct TCR beta clonotypes were identified. Naive TCR beta clonotypes were estimated from low-frequency clonotypes matched to each donor's FACS-determined naive share, without sorting.

The receptor's source is a boy younger than 18 in good health. The sample was blood. This sequence uses TRBV28 and TRBJ2-1; the junction holds 10 bases that match TRBD1. The CDR3 reads as follows: CASSQDRGSDEQFF. The DNA sequence is as follows: TGTGCCAGCAGTCAGGACAGGGGGTCTGATGAGCAGTTCTTC.